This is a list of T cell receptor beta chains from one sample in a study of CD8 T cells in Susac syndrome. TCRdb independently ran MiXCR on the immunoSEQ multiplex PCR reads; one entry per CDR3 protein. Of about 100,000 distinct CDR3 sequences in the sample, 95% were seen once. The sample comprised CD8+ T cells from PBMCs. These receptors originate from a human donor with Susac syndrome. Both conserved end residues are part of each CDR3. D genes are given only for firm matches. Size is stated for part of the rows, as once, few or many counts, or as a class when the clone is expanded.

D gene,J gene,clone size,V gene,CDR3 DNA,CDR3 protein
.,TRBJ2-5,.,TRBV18,TGTGCCAGCTCACCTGGACAGAACGAAGAGACCCAGTACTTC,CASSPGQNEETQYF
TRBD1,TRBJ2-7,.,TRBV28,TGTGCCAGCAGCCAGGGGACAGGGGACTTTTACGAGCAGTACTTC,CASSQGTGDFYEQYF
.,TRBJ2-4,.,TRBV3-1,TGTGCCAGCAGCCACGACAGGCGAAACATTCAGTACTTC,CASSHDRRNIQYF
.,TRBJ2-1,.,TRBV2,TGTGCCAGCACGGAGACAGAGCCAGTCGCGCAGTTCTTC,CASTETEPVAQFF
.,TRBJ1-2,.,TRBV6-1,TGTGCCAGCAGTGAAGGAGGCGGAGAGTTCTATGGCTACACCTTC,CASSEGGGEFYGYTF
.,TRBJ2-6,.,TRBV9,TGTGCCAGCAGCGTACCGTCTGGCGTCCTGACTTTC,CASSVPSGVLTF
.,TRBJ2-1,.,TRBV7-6,TGTGCCAGCAGCTTAGCAGGGACTGGGCATGAGCAGTTCTTC,CASSLAGTGHEQFF
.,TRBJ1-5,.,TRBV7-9,TGTGCCAGCAGCTTAAGTACAGGGCTTCAGCCCCAGCATTTT,CASSLSTGLQPQHF
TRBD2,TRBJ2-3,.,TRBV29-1,TGCAGCGCCTGGGGGGGACTAGCGGATACGCAGTATTTT,CSAWGGLADTQYF
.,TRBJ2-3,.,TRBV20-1,TGCAGTGCTAGAAACCCAGCCCCAGATACGCAGTATTTT,CSARNPAPDTQYF
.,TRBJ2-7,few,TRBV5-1,TGTGCCAGCAGCTTAGGAGGAATCTACGAGCAGTACTTC,CASSLGGIYEQYF
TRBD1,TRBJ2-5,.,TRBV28,TGTGCCAGCAGTTTACCCCTCCGACAGGGGGTCCAAGAGACCCAGTACTTC,CASSLPLRQGVQETQYF
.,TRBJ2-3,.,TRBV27,TGTGCCAGCAGTTTCAGGGACGATACGCAGTATTTT,CASSFRDDTQYF
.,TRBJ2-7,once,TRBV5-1,TGCGCCAGCACGGAGGGCGGAACCTCCTACGAGCAGTACTTC,CASTEGGTSYEQYF
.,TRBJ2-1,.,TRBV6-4,TGTGCCAGCAGTGACTCGAGTCGAGGGGGGGATGTGAATGAGCAGTTCTTC,CASSDSSRGGDVNEQFF
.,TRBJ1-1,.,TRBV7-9,TGTGCCAGCAGCTTGAGAGTCACTGAAGCTTTCTTT,CASSLRVTEAFF
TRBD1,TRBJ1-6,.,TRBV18,TGTGCCAGCTCAGCCGACAGGGGCAATTCACCCCTCCACTTT,CASSADRGNSPLHF
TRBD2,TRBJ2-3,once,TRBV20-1,TGCAGTGCTATTACGAAGACTAGCGGGAGTGCAGATACGCAGTATTTT,CSAITKTSGSADTQYF
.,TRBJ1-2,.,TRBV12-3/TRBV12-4,TGTGCCAGCAGTTTAAAGACATATGGTGGCTACACCTTC,CASSLKTYGGYTF
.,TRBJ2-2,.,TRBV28,TGTGCCAGCAGAGGGGGAGGAGCTGGGGAGCTGTTTTTT,CASRGGGAGELFF
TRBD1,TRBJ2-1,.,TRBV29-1,TGCAGCGTGGGGTGGGGGACAGGGGTCATCAATGAGCAGTTCTTC,CSVGWGTGVINEQFF